This T cell receptor (beta chain) was sequenced during a study of Graves' ophthalmopathy and Graves' hyperthyroidism. At the level of the study: Stable hyperthyroid donors showed no ophthalmopathy during 18 months follow-up.

Among the hyperthyroidism patients, all were newly diagnosed, aged 18 to 65, with under 2 months' duration. Ineligible for inclusion were patients with other autoimmune diseases, uncontrolled infections, pregnancy or lactation. Remarks on this clonotype: The antigen is undetermined.

For repertoire sequencing, the TCR beta CDR3 regions were amplified from RNA transcripts. RT-PCR was first run with HTBI primers, then multiplex PCR in a second round. One entry per CDR3 protein results from TCRdb running MiXCR on the multiplex PCR reads. This table has over a million distinct CDR3 sequences, about 38% appearing once. CDR3 size: 14 residues. The V gene's germline CDR1 is SEHNR and CDR2 FQNEAQ (reference sequence). With 7 bases removed from V and 2 bases from J, the gap between germline ends came to 14 bases. Study results and limitations: Blood shared most expanded thyroid clonotypes above 0.001 frequency.

The clonotype originates from an adult man with Graves' hyperthyroidism. Sequenced input: peripheral blood or thyroid tissue (not recorded which). V is TRBV7-9 and J is TRBJ1-1; no definite D call. In DNA, the CDR3 is TGTGCCAGCACTTCTAGGCAGCAAAACACTGAAGCTTTCTTT. Translation gives CASTSRQQNTEAFF.